A selection of T cell receptor beta chains follows, all from one sample in a study of regulatory T cells in long-lasting Graves disease. From the multiplex PCR reads, TCRdb called clonotypes with MiXCR, one entry per CDR3 protein. The sample lists 450,000 to 700,000 distinct CDR3 sequences, about 13% occurring once. This sample was also put to use in a study of T cells in Graves' hyperthyroidism and ophthalmopathy.

This specimen was peripheral blood mononuclear cells (PBMCs), taken at new diagnosis, from a patient treated with antithyroid drugs. The receptors stem from a young man with Graves disease. Both conserved end residues are part of each CDR3. Each record gives: V gene, D gene, clone size, J gene, CDR3 DNA, CDR3 protein. A D gene is named only where the DNA matches it firmly. A clone size is listed for some rows: how often the clone was seen (once, few, many), or a class if it is expanded.

V: TRBV6-2/TRBV6-3; D: .; size: many; J: TRBJ1-5; DNA: TGTGCCAGCAGTTTGGTAGATAGCAATCAGCCCCAGCATTTT; CDR3: CASSLVDSNQPQHF
V: TRBV11-2; D: TRBD2; size: .; J: TRBJ2-7; DNA: TGTGCCAGCAGCCCGGGGGGAGGACCAACCTACGAGCAGTACTTC; CDR3: CASSPGGGPTYEQYF
V: TRBV12-3/TRBV12-4; D: TRBD2; size: many; J: TRBJ2-1; DNA: TGTGCCAGCAGTTACGGACTAGCGGGAGTAGATGAGCAGTTCTTC; CDR3: CASSYGLAGVDEQFF
V: TRBV3-1; D: TRBD1; size: few; J: TRBJ1-5; DNA: TGTGCCAGCAGCCATTCGGACAGGGCAGGCCAGCCCCAGCATTTT; CDR3: CASSHSDRAGQPQHF
V: TRBV30; D: TRBD2; size: many; J: TRBJ2-3; DNA: TGTGCCTGGCTAGCGGCGGGCACAGATACGCAGTATTTT; CDR3: CAWLAAGTDTQYF
V: TRBV19; D: .; size: .; J: TRBJ1-5; DNA: TGTGCCAGTAGCAAAGGGGTACATCAGCCCCAGCATTTT; CDR3: CASSKGVHQPQHF
V: TRBV6-1; D: .; size: .; J: TRBJ2-7; DNA: TGTGCCAGCAAAATTCACAGGGAGCGACAGCAGTACTTC; CDR3: CASKIHRERQQYF
V: TRBV7-9; D: .; size: .; J: TRBJ2-6; DNA: TGTGCTAGCAGCTCTTTTCAACCCCTCTCTGGGGCCAACGTCCTGACTTTC; CDR3: CASSSFQPLSGANVLTF
V: TRBV11-2; D: .; size: .; J: TRBJ2-7; DNA: TGCGCCAGCAGCCCCAATACGGCAGGGACCTACGAGCAGTACTTC; CDR3: CASSPNTAGTYEQYF
V: TRBV10-3; D: TRBD2; size: many; J: TRBJ2-5; DNA: TGTGCCATCATGGCTAGCGGGCCTCAAGAGACCCAGTACTTC; CDR3: CAIMASGPQETQYF